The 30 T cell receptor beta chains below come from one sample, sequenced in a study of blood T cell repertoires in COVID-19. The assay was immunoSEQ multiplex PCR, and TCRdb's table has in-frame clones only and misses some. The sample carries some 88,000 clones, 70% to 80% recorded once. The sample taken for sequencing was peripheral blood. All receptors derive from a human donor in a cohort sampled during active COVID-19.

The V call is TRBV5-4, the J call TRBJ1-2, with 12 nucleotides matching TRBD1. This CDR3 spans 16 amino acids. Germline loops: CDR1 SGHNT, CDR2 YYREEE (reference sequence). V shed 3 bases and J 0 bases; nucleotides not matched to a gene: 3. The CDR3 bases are TGTGCCAGCAGCTGGGGACAGGGGGCAGCTAACTATGGCTACACCTTC. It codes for CASSWGQGAANYGYTF.

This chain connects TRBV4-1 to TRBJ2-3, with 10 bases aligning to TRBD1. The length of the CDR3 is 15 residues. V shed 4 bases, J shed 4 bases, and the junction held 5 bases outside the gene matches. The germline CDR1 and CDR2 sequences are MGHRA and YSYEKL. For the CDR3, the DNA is TGCGCCAGCAGCCGGACAGGGGGATGGGCAGATACGCAGTATTTT. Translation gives CASSRTGGWADTQYF.

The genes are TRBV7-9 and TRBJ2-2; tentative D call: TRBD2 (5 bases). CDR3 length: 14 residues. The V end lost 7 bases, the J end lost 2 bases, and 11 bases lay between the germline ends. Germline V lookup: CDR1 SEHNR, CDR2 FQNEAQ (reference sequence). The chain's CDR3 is CASTERSNTGELFF. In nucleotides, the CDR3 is TGTGCCAGCACCGAGCGGAGCAACACCGGGGAGCTGTTTTTT.

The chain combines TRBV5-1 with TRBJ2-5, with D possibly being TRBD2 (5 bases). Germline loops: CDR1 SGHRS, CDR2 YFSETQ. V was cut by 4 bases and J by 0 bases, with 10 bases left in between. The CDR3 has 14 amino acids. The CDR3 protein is CASSSGLYQETQYF. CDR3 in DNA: TGCGCCAGCAGCAGCGGACTTTACCAAGAGACCCAGTACTTC. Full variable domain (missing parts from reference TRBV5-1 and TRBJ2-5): KAGVTQTPRYLIKTRGQQVTLSCSPISGHRSVSWYQQTPGQGLQFLFEYFSETQRNKGNFPGRFSGRQFSNSRSEMNVSTLELGDSALYLCASSSGLYQETQYFGPGTRLLVL.

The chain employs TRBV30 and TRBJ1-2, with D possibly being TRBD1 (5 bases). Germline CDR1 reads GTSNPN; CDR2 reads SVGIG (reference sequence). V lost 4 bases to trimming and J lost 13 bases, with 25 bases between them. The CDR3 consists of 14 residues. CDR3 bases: TGTGCCTGGACAACGGGGGGGTTTTATGGCTATGGCACCTTC. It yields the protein CAWTTGGFYGYGTF.

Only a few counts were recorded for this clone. The chain's CDR3 is CASSKDGDRRRFTNEKLFF. DNA of the CDR3: TGTGCCAGCAGCAAAGACGGGGACAGGCGAAGGTTTACTAATGAAAAACTGTTTTTT. The chain uses TRBV21-1 and TRBJ1-4; TRBD1 reflects the table's D call only, with no check against the DNA. TRBV21-1 is tagged as a pseudogene. The CDR3 has 19 residues.

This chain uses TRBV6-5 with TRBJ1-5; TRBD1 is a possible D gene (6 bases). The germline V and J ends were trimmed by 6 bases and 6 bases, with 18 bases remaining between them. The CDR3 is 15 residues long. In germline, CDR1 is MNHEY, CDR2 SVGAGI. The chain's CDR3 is CASRETTGYRQPQHF. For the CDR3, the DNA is TGTGCCAGCAGGGAGACTACAGGGTACCGTCAGCCCCAGCATTTT.

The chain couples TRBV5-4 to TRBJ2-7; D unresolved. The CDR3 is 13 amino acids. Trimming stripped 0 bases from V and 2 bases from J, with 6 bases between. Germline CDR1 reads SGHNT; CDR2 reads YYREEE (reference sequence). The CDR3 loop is CASSLGGTYEQYF. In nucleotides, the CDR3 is TGTGCCAGCAGCTTGGGCGGAACCTACGAGCAGTACTTC. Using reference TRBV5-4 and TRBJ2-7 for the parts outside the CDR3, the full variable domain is ETGVTQSPTHLIKTRGQQVTLRCSSQSGHNTVSWYQQALGQGPQFIFQYYREEENGRGNFPPRFSGLQFPNYSSELNVNALELDDSALYLCASSLGGTYEQYFGPGTRLTVT.

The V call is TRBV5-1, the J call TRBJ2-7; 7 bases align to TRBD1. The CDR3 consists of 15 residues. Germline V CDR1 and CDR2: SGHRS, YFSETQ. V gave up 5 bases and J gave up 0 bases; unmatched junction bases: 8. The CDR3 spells CASSFTGASSYEQYF. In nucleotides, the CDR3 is TGCGCCAGCAGTTTCACAGGGGCGAGCTCCTACGAGCAGTACTTC.

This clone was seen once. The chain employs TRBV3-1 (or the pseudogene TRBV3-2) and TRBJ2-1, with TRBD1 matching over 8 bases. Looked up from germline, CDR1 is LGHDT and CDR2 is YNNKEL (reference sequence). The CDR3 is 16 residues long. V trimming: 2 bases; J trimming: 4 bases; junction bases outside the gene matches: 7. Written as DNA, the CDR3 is TGTGCCAGCAGCCAATCGTCCAGGGGGCCATACAATGAGCAGTTCTTC. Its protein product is CASSQSSRGPYNEQFF.

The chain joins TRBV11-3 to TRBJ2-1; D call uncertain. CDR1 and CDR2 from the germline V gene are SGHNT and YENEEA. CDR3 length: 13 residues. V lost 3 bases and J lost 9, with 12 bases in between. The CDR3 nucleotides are TGTGCCAGCAGCTTGGCCCTCACGGGTGAGCAGTTCTTC. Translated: CASSLALTGEQFF. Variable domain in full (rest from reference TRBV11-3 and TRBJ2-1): EAGVVQSPRYKIIEKKQPVAFWCNPISGHNTLYWYLQNLGQGPELLIRYENEEAVDDSQLPKDRFSAERLKGVDSTLKIQPAELGDSAVYLCASSLALTGEQFFGPGTRLTVL.

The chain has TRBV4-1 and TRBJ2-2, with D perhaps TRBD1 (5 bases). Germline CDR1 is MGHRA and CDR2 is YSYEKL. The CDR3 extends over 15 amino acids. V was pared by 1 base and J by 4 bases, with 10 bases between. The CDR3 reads CASSQARVSTGELFF. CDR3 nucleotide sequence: TGCGCCAGCAGCCAAGCCAGGGTGTCCACCGGGGAGCTGTTTTTT.

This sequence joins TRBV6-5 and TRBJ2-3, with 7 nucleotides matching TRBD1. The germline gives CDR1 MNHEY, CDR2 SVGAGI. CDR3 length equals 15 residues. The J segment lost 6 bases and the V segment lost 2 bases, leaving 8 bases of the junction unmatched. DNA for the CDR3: TGTGCCAGCAGTTACAAGGGGGCAAATACGGATACGCAGTATTTT. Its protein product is CASSYKGANTDTQYF.

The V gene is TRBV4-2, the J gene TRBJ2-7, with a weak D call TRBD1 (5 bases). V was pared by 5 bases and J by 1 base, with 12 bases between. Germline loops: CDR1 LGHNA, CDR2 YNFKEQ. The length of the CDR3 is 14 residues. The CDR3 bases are TGTGCCAGCAGCGAAACCAGGGTGTCCTACGAGCAGTACTTC. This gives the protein CASSETRVSYEQYF.

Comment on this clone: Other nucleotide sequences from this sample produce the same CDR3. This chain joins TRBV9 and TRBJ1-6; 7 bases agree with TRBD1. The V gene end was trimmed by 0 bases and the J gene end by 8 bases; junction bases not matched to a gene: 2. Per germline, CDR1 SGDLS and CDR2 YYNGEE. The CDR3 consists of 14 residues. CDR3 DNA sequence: TGTGCCAGCAGCGTAGGGCAGGGGGATTCACCCCTCCACTTT. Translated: CASSVGQGDSPLHF.

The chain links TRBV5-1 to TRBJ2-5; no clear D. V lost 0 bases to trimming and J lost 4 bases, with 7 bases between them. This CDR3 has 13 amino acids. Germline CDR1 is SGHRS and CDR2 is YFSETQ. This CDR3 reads CASSLDEVETQYF. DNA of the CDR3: TGCGCCAGCAGCTTGGATGAGGTAGAGACCCAGTACTTC.

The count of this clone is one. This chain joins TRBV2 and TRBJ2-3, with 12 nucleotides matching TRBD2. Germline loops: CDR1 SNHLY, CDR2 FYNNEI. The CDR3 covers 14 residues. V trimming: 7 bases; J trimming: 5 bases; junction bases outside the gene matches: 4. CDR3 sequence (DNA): TGTGCCAGCACCGGGACTAGCGGGCAAGATACGCAGTATTTT. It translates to CASTGTSGQDTQYF.

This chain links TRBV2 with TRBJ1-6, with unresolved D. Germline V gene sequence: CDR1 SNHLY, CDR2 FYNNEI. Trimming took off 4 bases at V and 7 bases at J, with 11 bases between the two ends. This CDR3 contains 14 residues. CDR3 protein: CASSATRSNSPLHF. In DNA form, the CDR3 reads TGTGCCAGCAGTGCGACAAGATCCAATTCACCCCTCCACTTT.

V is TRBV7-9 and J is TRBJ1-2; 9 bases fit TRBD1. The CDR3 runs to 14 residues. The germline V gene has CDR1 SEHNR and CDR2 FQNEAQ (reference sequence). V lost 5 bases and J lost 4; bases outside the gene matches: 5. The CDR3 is CASSRDREFYGYTF. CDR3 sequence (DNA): TGTGCCAGCAGCAGGGACAGGGAGTTCTATGGCTACACCTTC.

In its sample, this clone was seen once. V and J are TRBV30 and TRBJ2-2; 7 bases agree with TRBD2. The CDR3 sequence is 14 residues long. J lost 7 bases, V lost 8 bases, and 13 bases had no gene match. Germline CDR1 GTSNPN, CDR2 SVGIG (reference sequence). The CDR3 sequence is CARTVGGRGGELFF. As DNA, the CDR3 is TGTGCCCGGACCGTGGGAGGGAGGGGCGGGGAGCTGTTTTTT.

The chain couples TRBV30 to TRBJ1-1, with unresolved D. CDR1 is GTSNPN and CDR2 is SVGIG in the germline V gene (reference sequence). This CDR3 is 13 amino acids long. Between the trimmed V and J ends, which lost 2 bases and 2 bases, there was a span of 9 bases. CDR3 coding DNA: TGTGCCTGGAGTTACGACACCAACACTGAAGCTTTCTTT. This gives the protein CAWSYDTNTEAFF.

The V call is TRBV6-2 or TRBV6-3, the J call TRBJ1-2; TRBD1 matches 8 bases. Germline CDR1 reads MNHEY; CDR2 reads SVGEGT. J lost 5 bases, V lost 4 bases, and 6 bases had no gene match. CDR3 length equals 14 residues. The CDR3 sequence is CASSWGQAEYGYTF. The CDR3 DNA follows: TGTGCCAGCAGTTGGGGACAGGCGGAGTATGGCTACACCTTC.

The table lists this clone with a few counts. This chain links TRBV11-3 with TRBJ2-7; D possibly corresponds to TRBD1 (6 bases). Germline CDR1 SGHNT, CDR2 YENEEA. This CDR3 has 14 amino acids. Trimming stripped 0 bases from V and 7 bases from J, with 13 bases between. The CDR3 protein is CASSLETGSGEQYF. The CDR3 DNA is TGTGCCAGCAGCTTAGAGACAGGATCCGGAGAGCAGTACTTC.

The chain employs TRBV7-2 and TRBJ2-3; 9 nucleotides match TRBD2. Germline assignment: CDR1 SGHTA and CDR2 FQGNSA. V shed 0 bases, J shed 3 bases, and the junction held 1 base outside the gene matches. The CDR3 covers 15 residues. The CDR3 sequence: CASSLAGLATDTQYF. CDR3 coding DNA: TGTGCCAGCAGCTTAGCTGGACTAGCGACAGATACGCAGTATTTT.

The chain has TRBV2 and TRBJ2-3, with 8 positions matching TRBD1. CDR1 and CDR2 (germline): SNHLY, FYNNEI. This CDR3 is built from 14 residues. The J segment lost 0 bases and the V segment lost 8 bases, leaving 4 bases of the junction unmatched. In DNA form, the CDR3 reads TGTGCCAGCGGCCGGGACAGGAGCACAGATACGCAGTATTTT. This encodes CASGRDRSTDTQYF.

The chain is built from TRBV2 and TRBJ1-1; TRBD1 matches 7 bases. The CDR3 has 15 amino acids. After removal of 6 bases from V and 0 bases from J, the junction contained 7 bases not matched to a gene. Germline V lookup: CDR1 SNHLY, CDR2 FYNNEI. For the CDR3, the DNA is TGTGCCAGCAGACCGCAACAGGGGATGAACACTGAAGCTTTCTTT. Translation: CASRPQQGMNTEAFF.

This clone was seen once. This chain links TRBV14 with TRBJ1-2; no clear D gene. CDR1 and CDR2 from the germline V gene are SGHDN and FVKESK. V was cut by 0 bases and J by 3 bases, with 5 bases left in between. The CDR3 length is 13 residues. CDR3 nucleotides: TGTGCCAGCAGCCAAGACAGTTACTATGGCTACACCTTC. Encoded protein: CASSQDSYYGYTF. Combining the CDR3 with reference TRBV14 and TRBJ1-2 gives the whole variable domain EAGVTQFPSHSVIEKGQTVTLRCDPISGHDNLYWYRRVMGKEIKFLLHFVKESKQDESGMPNNRFLAERTGGTYSTLKVQPAELEDSGVYFCASSQDSYYGYTFGSGTRLTVV.

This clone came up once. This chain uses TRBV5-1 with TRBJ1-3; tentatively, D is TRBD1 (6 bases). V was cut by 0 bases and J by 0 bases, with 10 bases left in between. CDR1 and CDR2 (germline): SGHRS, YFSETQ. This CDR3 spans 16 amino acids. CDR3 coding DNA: TGCGCCAGCAGCTTGGGGGACACGAACTCTGGAAACACCATATATTTT. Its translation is CASSLGDTNSGNTIYF.

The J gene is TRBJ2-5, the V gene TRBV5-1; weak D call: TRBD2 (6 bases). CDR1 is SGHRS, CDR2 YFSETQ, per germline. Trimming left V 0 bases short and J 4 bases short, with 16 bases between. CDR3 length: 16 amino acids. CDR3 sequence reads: CASSLAAGLEGETQYF. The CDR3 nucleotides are TGCGCCAGCAGCTTGGCCGCCGGGCTGGAGGGAGAGACCCAGTACTTC.

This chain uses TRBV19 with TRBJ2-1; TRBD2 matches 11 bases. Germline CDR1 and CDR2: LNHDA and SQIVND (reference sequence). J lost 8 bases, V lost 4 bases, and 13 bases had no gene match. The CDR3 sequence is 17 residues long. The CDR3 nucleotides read TGTGCCAGTAGTACCTACCAGACTAGCGGGATTAGTTATGAGCAGTTCTTC. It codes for CASSTYQTSGISYEQFF.